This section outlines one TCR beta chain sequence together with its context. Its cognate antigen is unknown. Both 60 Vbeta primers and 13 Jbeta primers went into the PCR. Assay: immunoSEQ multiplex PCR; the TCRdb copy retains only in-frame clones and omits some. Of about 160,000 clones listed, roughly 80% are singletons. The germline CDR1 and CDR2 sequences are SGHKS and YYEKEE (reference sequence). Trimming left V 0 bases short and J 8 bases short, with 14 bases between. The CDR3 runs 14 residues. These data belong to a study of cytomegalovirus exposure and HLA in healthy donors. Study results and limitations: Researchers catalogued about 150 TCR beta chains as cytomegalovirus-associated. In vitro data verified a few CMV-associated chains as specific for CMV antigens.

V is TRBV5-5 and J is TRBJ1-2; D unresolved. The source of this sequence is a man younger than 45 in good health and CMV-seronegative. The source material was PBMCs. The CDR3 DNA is TGTGCCAGCAGCTTGGGGCCTCGAGTGGAGGGCTACACCTTC. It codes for CASSLGPRVEGYTF.